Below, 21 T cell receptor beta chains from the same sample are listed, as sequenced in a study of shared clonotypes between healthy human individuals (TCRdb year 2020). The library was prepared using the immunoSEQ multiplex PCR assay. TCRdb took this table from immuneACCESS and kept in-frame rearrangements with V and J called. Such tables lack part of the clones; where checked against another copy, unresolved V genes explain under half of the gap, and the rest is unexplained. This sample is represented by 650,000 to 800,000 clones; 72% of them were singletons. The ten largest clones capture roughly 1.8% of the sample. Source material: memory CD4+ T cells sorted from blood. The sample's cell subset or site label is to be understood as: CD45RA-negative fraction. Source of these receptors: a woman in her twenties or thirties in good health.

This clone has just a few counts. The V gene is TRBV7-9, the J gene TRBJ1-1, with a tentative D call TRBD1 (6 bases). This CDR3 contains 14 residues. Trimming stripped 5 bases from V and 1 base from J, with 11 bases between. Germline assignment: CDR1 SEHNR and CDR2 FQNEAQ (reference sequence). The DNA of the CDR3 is TGTGCCAGCAGCCCCGGGACACGGAACACTGAAGCTTTCTTT. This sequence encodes CASSPGTRNTEAFF.

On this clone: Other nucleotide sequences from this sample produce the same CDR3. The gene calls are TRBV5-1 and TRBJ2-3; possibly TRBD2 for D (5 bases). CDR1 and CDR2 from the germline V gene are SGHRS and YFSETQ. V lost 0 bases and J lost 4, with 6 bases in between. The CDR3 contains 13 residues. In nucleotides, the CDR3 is TGCGCCAGCAGCTTGGGAGGGTCAGATACGCAGTATTTT. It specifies CASSLGGSDTQYF.

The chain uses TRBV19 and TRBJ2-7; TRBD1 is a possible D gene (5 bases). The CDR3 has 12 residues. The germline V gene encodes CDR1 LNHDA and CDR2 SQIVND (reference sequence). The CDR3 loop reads CATSRRAGEQYF. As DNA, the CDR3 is TGTGCAACATCCCGCAGGGCCGGCGAGCAGTACTTC.

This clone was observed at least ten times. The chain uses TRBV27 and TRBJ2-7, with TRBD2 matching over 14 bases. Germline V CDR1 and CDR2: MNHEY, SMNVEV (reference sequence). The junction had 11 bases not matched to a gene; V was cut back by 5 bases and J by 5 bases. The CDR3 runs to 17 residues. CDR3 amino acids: CASSPGLAGVWSNEQYF. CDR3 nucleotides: TGTGCCAGCAGTCCGGGACTAGCGGGAGTATGGTCGAACGAGCAGTACTTC.

CDR3 sequence reads: CASSKTGGTGELFF. The CDR3 nucleotides read TGTGCCAGCAGCAAAACAGGGGGCACCGGGGAGCTGTTTTTT. This rearrangement joins TRBV11-2 to TRBJ2-2; 8 nucleotides agree with TRBD1. Germline CDR1 and CDR2: SGHAT and FQNNGV. V shed 5 bases, J shed 4 bases, and the junction held 3 bases outside the gene matches. The CDR3 is made up of 14 amino acids.

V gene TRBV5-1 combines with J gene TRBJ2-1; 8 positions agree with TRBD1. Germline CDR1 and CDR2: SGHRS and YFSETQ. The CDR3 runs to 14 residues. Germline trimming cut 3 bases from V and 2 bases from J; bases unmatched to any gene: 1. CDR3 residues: CASSSGQAYNEQFF. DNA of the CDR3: TGCGCCAGCAGCTCGGGACAGGCCTACAATGAGCAGTTCTTC.

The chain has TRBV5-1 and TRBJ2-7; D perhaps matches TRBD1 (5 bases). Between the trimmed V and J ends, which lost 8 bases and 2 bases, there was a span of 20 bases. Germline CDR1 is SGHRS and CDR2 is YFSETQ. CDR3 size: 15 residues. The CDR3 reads CASRPQEGAPYEQYF. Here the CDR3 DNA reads TGCGCCAGTAGACCGCAGGAAGGGGCCCCCTACGAGCAGTACTTC.

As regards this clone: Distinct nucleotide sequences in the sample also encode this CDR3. CDR3 coding DNA: TGTGCCAGCAGTTACTCTCGACAGGGTCACACTGAAGCTTTCTTT. Protein product: CASSYSRQGHTEAFF. This sequence joins TRBV6-6 and TRBJ1-1; 7 nucleotides align to TRBD1. Germline V CDR1 and CDR2: MNHNY, SVGAGI (reference sequence). Trimming cost V 0 bases and J 3 bases; bases outside gene matches: 4. CDR3 size: 15 residues.

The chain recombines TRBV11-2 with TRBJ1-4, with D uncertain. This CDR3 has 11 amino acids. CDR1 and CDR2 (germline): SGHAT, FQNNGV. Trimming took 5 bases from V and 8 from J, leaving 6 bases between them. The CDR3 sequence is CASSTREKLFF. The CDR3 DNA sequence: TGTGCCAGCAGCACCCGGGAAAAACTGTTTTTT.

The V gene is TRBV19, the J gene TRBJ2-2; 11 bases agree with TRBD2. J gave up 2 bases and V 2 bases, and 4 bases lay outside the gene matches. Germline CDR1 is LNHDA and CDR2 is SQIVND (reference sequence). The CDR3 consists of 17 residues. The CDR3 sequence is CASSISSGRINTGELFF. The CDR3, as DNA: TGTGCCAGTAGTATATCTAGCGGGAGGATTAACACCGGGGAGCTGTTTTTT.

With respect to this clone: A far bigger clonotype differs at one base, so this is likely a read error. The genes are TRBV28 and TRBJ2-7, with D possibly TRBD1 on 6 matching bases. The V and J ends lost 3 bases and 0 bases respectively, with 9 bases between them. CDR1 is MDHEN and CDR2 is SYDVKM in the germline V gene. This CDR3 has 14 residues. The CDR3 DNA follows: TGTGCCAGCAGTTTTCTACAGGGCTCCTACGAGCAGTACTTC. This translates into CASSFLQGSYEQYF.

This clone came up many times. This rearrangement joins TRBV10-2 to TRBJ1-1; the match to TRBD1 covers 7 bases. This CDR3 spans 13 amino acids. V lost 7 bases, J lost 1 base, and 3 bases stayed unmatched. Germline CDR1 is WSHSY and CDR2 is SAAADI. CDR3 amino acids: CASIGTENTEAFF. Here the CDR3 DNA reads TGCGCCAGCATCGGGACAGAGAACACTGAAGCTTTCTTT.

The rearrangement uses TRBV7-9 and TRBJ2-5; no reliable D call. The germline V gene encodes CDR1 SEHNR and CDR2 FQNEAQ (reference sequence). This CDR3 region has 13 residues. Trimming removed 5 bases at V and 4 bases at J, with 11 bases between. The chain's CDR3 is CASSLGSSETQYF. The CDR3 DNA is TGTGCCAGCAGCCTCGGAAGTTCAGAGACCCAGTACTTC.

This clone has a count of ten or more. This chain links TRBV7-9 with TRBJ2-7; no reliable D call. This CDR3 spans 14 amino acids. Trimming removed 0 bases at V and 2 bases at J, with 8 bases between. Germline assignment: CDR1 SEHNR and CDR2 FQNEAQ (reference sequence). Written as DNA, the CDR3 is TGTGCCAGCAGCTTAGCGCTTACAGCCTACGAGCAGTACTTC. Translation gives CASSLALTAYEQYF.

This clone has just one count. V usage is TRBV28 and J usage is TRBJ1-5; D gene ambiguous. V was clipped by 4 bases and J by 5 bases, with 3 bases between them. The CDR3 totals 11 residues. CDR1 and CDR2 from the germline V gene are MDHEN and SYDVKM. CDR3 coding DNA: TGTGCCAGCAGTTACGATCAGCCCCAGCATTTT. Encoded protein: CASSYDQPQHF.

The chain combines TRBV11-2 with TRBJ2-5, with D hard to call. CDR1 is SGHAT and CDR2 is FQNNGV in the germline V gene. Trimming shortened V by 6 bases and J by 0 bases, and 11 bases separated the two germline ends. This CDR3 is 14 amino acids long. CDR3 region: CASSLDWNQETQYF. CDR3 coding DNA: TGTGCCAGCAGTCTCGACTGGAACCAAGAGACCCAGTACTTC.

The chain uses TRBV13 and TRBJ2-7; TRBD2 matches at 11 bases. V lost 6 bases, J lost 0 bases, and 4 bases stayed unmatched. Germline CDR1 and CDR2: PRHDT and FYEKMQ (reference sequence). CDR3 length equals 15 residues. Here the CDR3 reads CASRSGTSGSYEQYF. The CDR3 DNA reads TGTGCCAGCAGAAGCGGGACTAGCGGCTCCTACGAGCAGTACTTC.

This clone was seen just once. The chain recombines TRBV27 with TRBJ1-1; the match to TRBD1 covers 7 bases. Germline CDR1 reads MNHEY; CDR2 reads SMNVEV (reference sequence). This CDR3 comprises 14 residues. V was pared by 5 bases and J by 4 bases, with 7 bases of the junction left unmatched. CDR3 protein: CASSGQEVSTEAFF. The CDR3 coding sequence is TGTGCCAGCAGTGGACAGGAGGTAAGCACTGAAGCTTTCTTT.

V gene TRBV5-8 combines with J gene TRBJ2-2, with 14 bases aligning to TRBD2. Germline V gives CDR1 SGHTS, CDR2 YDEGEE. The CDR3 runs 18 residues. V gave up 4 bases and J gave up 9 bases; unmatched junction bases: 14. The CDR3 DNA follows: TGTGCCAGCAGCCCGCTGGGACTAGCGGGAGTGAAGGGACGGGAGCTGTTTTTT. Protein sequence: CASSPLGLAGVKGRELFF.

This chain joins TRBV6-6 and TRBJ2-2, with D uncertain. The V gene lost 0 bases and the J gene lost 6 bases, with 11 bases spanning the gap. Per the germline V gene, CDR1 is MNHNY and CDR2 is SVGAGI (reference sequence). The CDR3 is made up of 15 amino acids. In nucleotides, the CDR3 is TGTGCCAGCAGTTACTCCCTTGCCCAGGCCGGGGAGCTGTTTTTT. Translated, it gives CASSYSLAQAGELFF.

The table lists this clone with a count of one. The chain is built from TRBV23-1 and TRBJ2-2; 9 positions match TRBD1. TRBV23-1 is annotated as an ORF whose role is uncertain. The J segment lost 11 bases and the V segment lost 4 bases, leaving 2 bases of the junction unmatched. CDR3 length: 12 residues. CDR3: CASSPQGAELFF. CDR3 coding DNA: TGCGCCAGCAGTCCACAGGGGGCAGAGCTGTTTTTT.